Listed below are T cell receptor beta chains from one sample, sequenced in a study of PD-1 blockade in mismatch repair-deficient tumors. The method was immunoSEQ multiplex PCR; TCRdb's version includes in-frame clones alone and lacks a portion of them. The data show around 48,000 clones, roughly three quarters seen once. The sequencing used peripheral blood, collected 4 weeks after starting pembrolizumab. The receptors come from an adult with mismatch repair-deficient cancer. CDR3s include the opening cysteine and the closing phenylalanine or tryptophan. Fields, in order: D gene, J gene, clone size, V gene, CDR3 protein, CDR3 DNA. D genes are given only for firm matches. For some rows the clone size is stated as once, few or many, or as a class when expanded; others skip it.

>NA|TRBJ1-5|NA|TRBV27
CASSTGSHQPQHF
TGTGCCAGCAGCACAGGGAGCCATCAGCCCCAGCATTTT
>NA|TRBJ1-2|NA|TRBV21-1
CASSSPGRGYPYGYTF
TGTGCCAGCAGCTCCCCGGGCCGGGGTTACCCCTATGGCTACACCTTC
>NA|TRBJ2-1|NA|TRBV11-3
CASSFEVSRYSYNEQFF
TGTGCCAGCAGCTTTGAGGTCTCCCGCTACTCCTACAATGAGCAGTTCTTC
>NA|TRBJ2-7|medium-sized|TRBV6-6
CASSPDVYEQYF
TGTGCCAGCAGTCCCGACGTCTACGAGCAGTACTTC
>NA|TRBJ1-1|NA|TRBV6-5
CASSYSEGYAFF
TGTGCCAGCAGTTACTCGGAGGGGTATGCTTTCTTT
>NA|TRBJ1-1|NA|TRBV7-8
CASSFGPGTEAFF
TGTGCCAGCAGCTTCGGCCCGGGCACTGAAGCTTTCTTT
>NA|TRBJ2-1|NA|TRBV6-4
CASSASPGVGEQFF
TGTGCCAGCAGTGCCAGCCCGGGGGTTGGTGAGCAGTTCTTC
>TRBD2|TRBJ2-3|NA|TRBV6-5
CASTQRGGTDTQYF
TGTGCCAGCACCCAACGGGGGGGTACAGATACGCAGTATTTT
>NA|TRBJ2-3|NA|TRBV25-1
CASSALLVGDTQYF
TGTGCCAGCAGTGCCCTACTAGTAGGGGATACGCAGTATTTT
>TRBD2|TRBJ2-5|NA|TRBV7-8
CATGLAGGVGETQYF
TGTGCCACTGGACTAGCGGGAGGAGTGGGGGAGACCCAGTACTTC
>TRBD2|TRBJ2-1|once|TRBV11-1
CASSPRTSGSYNEQFF
TGTGCCAGCAGCCCACGGACTAGCGGCTCCTACAATGAGCAGTTCTTC
>TRBD1|TRBJ2-6|NA|TRBV19
CASSIRDRGFSGANVLTF
TGTGCCAGTAGTATACGGGACAGGGGGTTTTCTGGGGCCAACGTCCTGACTTTC
>TRBD2|TRBJ2-1|NA|TRBV11-2
CASSLDRTSGSEQFF
TGTGCCAGCAGCTTAGATCGGACTAGCGGGAGTGAGCAGTTCTTC
>NA|TRBJ1-1|NA|TRBV6-1
CASSEFGGNTEAFF
TGTGCCAGCAGTGAATTCGGGGGGAACACTGAAGCTTTCTTT
>TRBD1|TRBJ1-2|NA|TRBV29-1
CSGRPSGGGGYTF
TGCAGCGGACGACCCTCAGGGGGCGGAGGCTACACCTTC
>NA|TRBJ2-7|NA|TRBV10-3
CAISDGRREQYF
TGTGCCATCAGTGATGGTAGACGCGAGCAGTACTTC
>TRBD1|TRBJ1-1|NA|TRBV5-4
CASSLLPGGVRMLSRTEAFF
TGTGCCAGCAGCTTGTTGCCAGGGGGCGTTAGGATGTTGAGTAGGACTGAAGCTTTCTTT
>NA|TRBJ2-7|NA|TRBV6-5
CASSYVGLGDSYEQYF
TGTGCCAGCAGTTACGTGGGCTTAGGGGACTCCTACGAGCAGTACTTC
>NA|TRBJ1-2|NA|TRBV30
CAWSVGSWGYTF
TGTGCCTGGAGTGTGGGTTCCTGGGGCTACACCTTC
>NA|TRBJ2-3|few|TRBV6-6
CASSYGPEADTQYF
TGTGCCAGCAGTTACGGACCTGAGGCGGATACGCAGTATTTT
>NA|TRBJ2-7|NA|TRBV15
CATSRDSYEQYF
TGTGCCACCAGCAGAGATAGCTACGAGCAGTACTTC
>NA|TRBJ2-2|NA|TRBV7-3
CASSGRVGGELFF
TGTGCCAGCAGCGGCAGGGTTGGCGGGGAGCTGTTTTTT
>NA|TRBJ1-3|NA|TRBV6-1
CASSDDRRSGNTIYF
TGTGCCAGCAGTGACGACAGGCGCTCTGGAAACACCATATATTTT
>NA|TRBJ1-1|NA|TRBV27
CASSLFRGTEAFF
TGTGCCAGCAGTTTATTCAGGGGAACTGAAGCTTTCTTT
>TRBD2|TRBJ2-3|NA|TRBV11-2
CASSLGGGLEGDTQYF
TGTGCCAGCAGCTTAGGGGGGGGACTAGAGGGAGATACGCAGTATTTT
>NA|TRBJ1-3|NA|TRBV5-1
CASSLDGGTGTGNTIYF
TGCGCCAGCAGCTTGGATGGGGGAACAGGAACCGGAAACACCATATATTTT
>NA|TRBJ1-2|few|TRBV11-3
CASADGSYGYTF
TGTGCCAGCGCGGACGGAAGCTATGGCTACACCTTC
>NA|TRBJ2-3|NA|TRBV5-5
CASSSEGQTSTDTQYF
TGTGCCAGCAGCTCCGAAGGGCAGACCAGCACAGATACGCAGTATTTT
>NA|TRBJ1-5|few|TRBV6-1
CASSSGGARSQPQHF
TGTGCCAGCAGTAGCGGAGGGGCTCGGAGTCAGCCCCAGCATTTT
>NA|TRBJ1-1|NA|TRBV7-6
CASSQQDGTEAFF
TGTGCCAGCAGCCAACAGGACGGCACTGAAGCTTTCTTT
>NA|TRBJ1-5|NA|TRBV28
CASSFSSVGGHQPQHF
TGTGCCAGCAGTTTCTCGTCCGTTGGGGGGCATCAGCCCCAGCATTTT
>TRBD2|TRBJ2-1|NA|TRBV13
CASSIGLAAYNEQFF
TGTGCCAGCAGCATCGGACTAGCGGCCTACAATGAGCAGTTCTTC
>NA|TRBJ2-2|NA|TRBV10-3
CAISGNSRTANTGELFF
TGTGCCATCAGCGGTAATAGCAGAACCGCGAACACCGGGGAGCTGTTTTTT
>TRBD2|TRBJ2-1|NA|TRBV27
CASSLYTSGRAYEQFF
TGTGCCAGCAGTTTATATACTAGCGGGAGGGCCTATGAGCAGTTCTTC
>TRBD2|TRBJ2-2|few|TRBV19
CASTMGLAGLYTGELFF
TGTGCCAGTACTATGGGACTAGCGGGCCTTTACACCGGGGAGCTGTTTTTT
>TRBD2|TRBJ2-1|NA|TRBV27
CASSLSWTSGSDEQFF
TGTGCCAGCAGTTTATCCTGGACTAGCGGGAGCGATGAGCAGTTCTTC
>NA|TRBJ1-5|NA|TRBV29-1
CSVTGPGVGNQPQHF
TGCAGCGTGACAGGTCCTGGGGTAGGCAATCAGCCCCAGCATTTT
>NA|TRBJ2-7|once|TRBV5-6
CASSSLRGITYEQYF
TGTGCCAGCAGCTCCCTTAGGGGTATCACCTACGAGCAGTACTTC
>NA|TRBJ2-7|few|TRBV7-2
CASSQRPRYEQYF
TGTGCCAGCAGCCAAAGACCCCGCTACGAGCAGTACTTC
>NA|TRBJ2-4|NA|TRBV28
CASSLSGSNIQYF
TGTGCCAGCAGTTTGTCAGGGTCGAACATTCAGTACTTC
>TRBD2|TRBJ2-7|NA|TRBV4-2
CASSQQGGGGVYEQYF
TGTGCCAGCAGCCAGCAGGGCGGGGGAGGGGTTTACGAGCAGTACTTC
>NA|TRBJ1-5|once|TRBV6-6
CASTYGAADNQPQHF
TGTGCCAGCACCTACGGCGCGGCCGACAATCAGCCCCAGCATTTT
>NA|TRBJ1-1|NA|TRBV9
CASSVSMVTEAFF
TGTGCCAGCAGCGTTTCTATGGTAACTGAAGCTTTCTTT
>TRBD2|TRBJ2-1|NA|TRBV30
CAWTSGFYNEQFF
TGTGCCTGGACTAGCGGGTTTTACAATGAGCAGTTCTTC
>NA|TRBJ2-1|NA|TRBV19
CASSIPGIGYNEQFF
TGTGCCAGTAGTATTCCCGGGATAGGGTACAATGAGCAGTTCTTC
>NA|TRBJ1-1|once|TRBV19
CASSNGATGNTEAFF
TGTGCCAGTAGTAACGGGGCGACAGGGAACACTGAAGCTTTCTTT
>TRBD1|TRBJ1-2|NA|TRBV6-5
CASSSDRAPYGYTF
TGTGCCAGCAGCTCGGACAGGGCCCCCTATGGCTACACCTTC